One and the same sample provided the 14 T cell receptor beta chains below, sequenced in a study of PD-L1 blockade in urothelial cancer. Clones were sequenced by immunoSEQ multiplex PCR, and TCRdb holds only the in-frame ones, with some missing. Of about 74,000 clones in the sample, roughly 84% were seen once. The specimen was PBMCs, collected around atezolizumab (anti-PD-L1) treatment. These receptors all come from a man aged 70 or older with urothelial cancer.

The genes are TRBV6-5 and TRBJ1-4, with D tentatively TRBD1 (6 bases). Germline V gene sequence: CDR1 MNHEY, CDR2 SVGAGI. This CDR3 region has 13 residues. Deletions cut 7 bases from V and 8 bases from J, with 14 bases between. CDR3 protein: CASMGARGEKLFF. CDR3 nucleotide sequence: TGTGCCAGCATGGGGGCGCGAGGCGAAAAACTGTTTTTT.

The chain uses TRBV11-2 and TRBJ2-7; D might be TRBD2 (5 bases). In germline, CDR1 is SGHAT, CDR2 FQNNGV. CDR3 size: 15 residues. Trimming took 3 bases from V and 3 from J, leaving 15 bases between them. The CDR3 DNA reads TGTGCCAGCAGCTTTCGCTTGGACTCCAACTACGAGCAGTACTTC. Its protein product is CASSFRLDSNYEQYF.

The rearrangement uses TRBV5-6 and TRBJ1-2; D remains unclear. Trimming left V 0 bases short and J 8 bases short, with 8 bases between. Germline assignment: CDR1 SGHDT and CDR2 YYEEEE. There are 12 residues in the CDR3. The CDR3: CASSLAPRGYTF. For the CDR3, the DNA is TGTGCCAGCAGCTTGGCCCCTCGGGGCTACACCTTC.

A remark on this clone: The junction and the germline gene differ at one end; a read error may be behind it. This rearrangement joins TRBV6-1 to TRBJ2-7; D is uncertain. The CDR3 totals 16 residues. Germline-derived CDR1 and CDR2 are MNHNS and SASEGT. The DNA of the CDR3 is TGTGCCAGTAGTGAAGTGGCAGGCCAGTGGCCCTACGAGCAGTACTTC. It encodes CASSEVAGQWPYEQYF.

This clone was seen many times. The V call is TRBV7-9, the J call TRBJ2-7; 10 bases fit TRBD2. J gave up 0 bases and V 6 bases, and 11 bases lay outside the gene matches. The CDR3 is made up of 17 amino acids. From germline, CDR1 is SEHNR and CDR2 FQNEAQ (reference sequence). The DNA for the CDR3 is TGTGCCAGCAGGGCTCAACTAGCGGGGCTGAGCTCCTACGAGCAGTACTTC. Protein product: CASRAQLAGLSSYEQYF.

The CDR3 loop reads CASSLTGLGANVLTF. CDR3 coding DNA: TGTGCCAGCAGCCTTACAGGGTTAGGGGCCAACGTCCTGACTTTC. The J gene is TRBJ2-6, the V gene TRBV6-5; TRBD1 is a possible D gene (6 bases). This CDR3 has 15 amino acids. Trimming pared 6 bases from V and 4 bases from J, leaving 13 bases between. Germline CDR1 is MNHEY and CDR2 is SVGAGI.

The rearrangement links TRBV11-2 to TRBJ2-5; 8 bases map to TRBD1. With V trimmed by 2 bases and J by 4 bases, 6 bases remained unmatched. CDR3 size: 15 residues. Germline assignment: CDR1 SGHAT and CDR2 FQNNGV. The CDR3 here is CASSLTPGGVETQYF. The CDR3 DNA is TGTGCCAGCAGCTTAACGCCAGGGGGCGTAGAGACCCAGTACTTC. Full variable domain (missing parts from reference TRBV11-2 and TRBJ2-5): EAGVAQSPRYKIIEKRQSVAFWCNPISGHATLYWYQQILGQGPKLLIQFQNNGVVDDSQLPKDRFSAERLKGVDSTLKIQPAKLEDSAVYLCASSLTPGGVETQYFGPGTRLLVL.

The chain links TRBV7-9 to TRBJ1-2, with TRBD1 matching 8 bases. V gave up 5 bases and J gave up 5 bases; unmatched junction bases: 19. The CDR3 consists of 18 residues. Germline V gene data show CDR1 as SEHNR and CDR2 as FQNEAQ (reference sequence). CDR3: CASSTSGTGPLEGYGYTF. CDR3 bases: TGTGCCAGCAGCACCTCCGGGACAGGACCTCTGGAGGGATATGGCTACACCTTC. The variable domain in full, with the rest retrieved from reference TRBV7-9 and TRBJ1-2, is DTGVSQNPRHKITKRGQNVTFRCDPISEHNRLYWYRQTLGQGPEFLTYFQNEAQLEKSRLLSDRFSAERPKGSFSTLEIQRTEQGDSAMYLCASSTSGTGPLEGYGYTFGSGTRLTVV.

The V and J genes are TRBV4-2 and TRBJ2-3, with D maybe TRBD1 (5 bases). This CDR3 has 14 amino acids. Germline V gene lookup returns CDR1 LGHNA and CDR2 YNFKEQ. V lost 0 bases and J 3 bases, leaving 7 bases between the germline ends. Written as DNA, the CDR3 is TGTGCCAGCAGCCAAGAGAAGGGGACAGATACGCAGTATTTT. This codes for CASSQEKGTDTQYF.

The V and J genes are TRBV18 and TRBJ2-1, with TRBD2 matching over 7 bases. The CDR3 length is 14 residues. J gave up 9 bases and V 4 bases, and 9 bases lay outside the gene matches. Germline CDR1 is KGHSH and CDR2 is LQKENI. The CDR3 DNA is TGTGCCAGCTCACTTGCGGGAGCGTCCTCTGAGCAGTTCTTC. It is translated as CASSLAGASSEQFF. The complete variable domain, with remaining parts taken from reference TRBV18 and TRBJ2-1, reads NAGVMQNPRHLVRRRGQEARLRCSPMKGHSHVYWYRQLPEEGLKFMVYLQKENIIDESGMPKERFSAEFPKEGPSILRIQQVVRGDSAAYFCASSLAGASSEQFFGPGTRLTVL.

This clone appeared once. V is TRBV10-1 and J is TRBJ2-1; D may be TRBD1 (5 bases). CDR3 length equals 14 residues. The germline gives CDR1 WNHNN, CDR2 SYGVQD (reference sequence). Deletions cut 0 bases from V and 12 bases from J, with 15 bases between. This chain's CDR3 is CASSESHRQVGQFF. In nucleotides, the CDR3 is TGCGCCAGCAGTGAGTCCCACAGGCAAGTAGGGCAGTTCTTC.

To note about this clone: One junction end does not reproduce the germline sequence, and a read error may be involved. The gene calls are TRBV6-1 and TRBJ1-1, with D possibly matching TRBD1 (5 bases). CDR3 length: 15 residues. In germline, CDR1 is MNHNS, CDR2 SASEGT. The CDR3 protein is CAISEAGTPNTEAFF. The CDR3 DNA is TGTGCCATCAGTGAGGCGGGGACGCCGAACACTGAAGCTTTCTTT.

This clone was seen more than once but under ten times. The chain recombines TRBV11-2 with TRBJ2-5; TRBD1 aligns across 7 bases. Looked up from germline, CDR1 is SGHAT and CDR2 is FQNNGV. This CDR3 is 13 amino acids long. V lost 5 bases, J lost 5 bases, and 5 bases stayed unmatched. Written as DNA, the CDR3 is TGTGCCAGCAGCCCGTACAGGGGCGAGACCCAGTACTTC. Protein sequence: CASSPYRGETQYF.

This rearrangement joins TRBV5-4 to TRBJ2-3, with a possible D match to TRBD2 (6 bases). The CDR3 spans 14 residues. Deletions cut 5 bases from V and 3 bases from J, with 13 bases between. In germline, CDR1 is SGHNT, CDR2 YYREEE (reference sequence). CDR3 sequence: CASSPSGGTDTQYF. CDR3 in DNA: TGTGCCAGCAGTCCCTCTGGGGGGACAGATACGCAGTATTTT.